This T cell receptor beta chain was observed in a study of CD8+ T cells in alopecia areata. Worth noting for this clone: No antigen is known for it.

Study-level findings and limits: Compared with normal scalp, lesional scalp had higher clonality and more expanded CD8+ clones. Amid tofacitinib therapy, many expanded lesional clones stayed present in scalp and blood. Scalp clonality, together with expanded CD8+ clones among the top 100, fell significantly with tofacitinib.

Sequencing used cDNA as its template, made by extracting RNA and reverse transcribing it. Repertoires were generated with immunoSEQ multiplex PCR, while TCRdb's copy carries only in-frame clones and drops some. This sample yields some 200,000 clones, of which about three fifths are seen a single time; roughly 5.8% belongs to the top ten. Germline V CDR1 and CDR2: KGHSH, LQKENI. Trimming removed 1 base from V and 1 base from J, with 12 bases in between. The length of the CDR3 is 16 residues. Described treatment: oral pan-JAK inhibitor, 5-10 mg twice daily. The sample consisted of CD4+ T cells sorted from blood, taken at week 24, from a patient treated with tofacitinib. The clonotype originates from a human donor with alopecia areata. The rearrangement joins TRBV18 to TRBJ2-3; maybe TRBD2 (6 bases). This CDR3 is CASSPRREWGTDTQYF. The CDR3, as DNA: TGTGCCAGCTCACCACGTCGGGAGTGGGGCACAGATACGCAGTATTTT.